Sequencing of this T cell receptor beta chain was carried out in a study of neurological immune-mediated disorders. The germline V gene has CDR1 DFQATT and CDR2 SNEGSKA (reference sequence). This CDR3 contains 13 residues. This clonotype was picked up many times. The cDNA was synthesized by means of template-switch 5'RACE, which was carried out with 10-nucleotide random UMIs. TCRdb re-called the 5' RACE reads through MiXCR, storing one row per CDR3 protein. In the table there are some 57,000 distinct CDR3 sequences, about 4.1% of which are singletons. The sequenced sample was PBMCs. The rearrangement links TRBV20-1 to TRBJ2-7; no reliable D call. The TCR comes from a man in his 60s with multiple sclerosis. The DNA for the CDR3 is TGCACCGGGCAGCGCAAATCTTCTAACGAGCAGTACTTC. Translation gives CTGQRKSSNEQYF.